This T cell receptor (beta chain) was captured by sequencing in a study of blood T cell repertoires in COVID-19. At the level of the study: Donors in the United States, Italy and Spain gave samples during acute or convalescent COVID-19. The analysed material was cDNA or gDNA that came from T cells, B-cell-depleted T cells, or PBMCs.

The study drew participants aged roughly 18 to 95 years from about two dozen US areas. Donors in Cohort 3 counted as recovered after two negative PCRs, clearance, or symptom resolution. Generated by immunoSEQ multiplex PCR, the TCRdb table keeps only in-frame clones and is missing some. The data show under 300,000 clones, with roughly 88% seen just once and approximately 1% held by the top ten. Germline V gene sequence: CDR1 SEHNR, CDR2 FQNEAQ (reference sequence). V was cut by 0 bases and J by 3 bases, with 10 bases left in between. CDR3 size: 15 residues. This TCR was recovered from a woman aged 25 to 39 who had recovered from COVID-19. The specimen was PBMCs or T cells enriched from blood (not recorded which). The V gene is TRBV7-9, the J gene TRBJ2-3; D is ambiguous. In DNA, the CDR3 is TGTGCCAGCAGCTTAGCACCATTTAGAACAGATACGCAGTATTTT. Translating it yields CASSLAPFRTDTQYF.